The entry that follows covers one T cell receptor (beta chain) sequence. Its matching antigen is unknown. The PCR made use of 60 Vbeta and 13 Jbeta primers. Clones were read by immunoSEQ multiplex PCR, and TCRdb kept only the in-frame ones, dropping some. This table holds 100,000 to 150,000 clones, more than 75% found once. The data were obtained in a study of cytomegalovirus exposure and HLA in healthy donors. CDR3 length: 15 residues. Germline values: CDR1 SGHRS, CDR2 YFSETQ. Study findings and constraints: It is likely that the observed cluster of highly shared sequence variants was a sequencing artifact.

This receptor was taken from a male donor in good health and CMV-seronegative. This chain links TRBV5-1 with TRBJ2-5, with D perhaps TRBD1 (6 bases). The tail of the sequence fits TRBJ2-7 better, so the J call may be wrong. Sample: PBMCs. CDR3 sequence: CASSRGQTSQHEQYF. In nucleotides, the CDR3 is TGCGCCAGCTCCAGAGGACAGACCTCTCAGCACGAGCAGTACTTC.